This T cell receptor (beta chain) was sequenced during a study of T cells after yellow fever vaccination. V was shortened by 2 bases and J by 2 bases, with 10 bases between the two germline ends. CDR3 size: 14 residues. Germline CDR1 and CDR2: DFQATT and SNEGSKA (reference sequence). One entry per CDR3 protein results from TCRdb running MiXCR on the 5' RACE reads. The sample shows 200,000 to 300,000 distinct CDR3 sequences, around 3.5% of them seen only once. The source of this sequence is a young man who received the YFV17D yellow fever vaccine. V usage is TRBV20-1 and J usage is TRBJ2-1; no clear D gene. Sequenced material: PBMCs, taken 15 days after the yellow fever booster vaccination. As DNA, the CDR3 is TGCAGTGCTAGAACCGAGTCCGCCTACAATGAGCAGTTCTTC. Translated, it gives CSARTESAYNEQFF.